The next 23 T cell receptor beta chains were all read from a single sample in a study of graft-versus-host responses after intestinal transplantation. No cognate antigen is known for these TCRs. Using immunoSEQ multiplex PCR, the repertoire was profiled, and TCRdb retains in-frame clones only, with some absent. The sample comprises 90,000 to 150,000 clones, approximately 92% of which are singletons, and roughly 0.12% rests with the top ten. Specimen: unstimulated CD4+ T cells sorted from spleen or lymph node cells, collected before intestinal transplant. The receptor set was obtained from a human donor who received an intestinal transplant.

This clone was seen a single time. V usage is TRBV11-2 and J usage is TRBJ2-2; D is ambiguous. Per germline, CDR1 SGHAT and CDR2 FQNNGV. The V and J ends lost 4 bases and 4 bases respectively, with 13 bases between them. The CDR3 totals 15 residues. CDR3 loop: CASSSGRAVTGELFF. DNA of the CDR3: TGTGCCAGCAGCTCCGGACGGGCGGTCACCGGGGAGCTGTTTTTT.

The rearrangement uses TRBV27 and TRBJ2-2; 12 bases fit TRBD2. From germline, CDR1 is MNHEY and CDR2 SMNVEV (reference sequence). Trimming removed 3 bases from V and 4 bases from J; junction bases left unmatched: 3. The CDR3 covers 16 residues. For the CDR3, the DNA is TGTGCCAGCAGTTTTCTAGCGGGAGGGGGCACCGGGGAGCTGTTTTTT. Amino acid sequence: CASSFLAGGGTGELFF.

V and J are TRBV5-1 and TRBJ2-2; D remains unclear. Germline CDR1 SGHRS, CDR2 YFSETQ. V was trimmed by 0 bases and J by 7 bases, leaving 10 bases between them. The CDR3 is made up of 14 amino acids. The CDR3 DNA is TGCGCCAGCAGCTTGGGTCCCCTGGGCGGGGAGCTGTTTTTT. Its translation is CASSLGPLGGELFF.

This sequence joins TRBV6-5 and TRBJ2-5, with 9 positions matching TRBD2. This CDR3 contains 16 residues. V gave up 2 bases and J gave up 4 bases; unmatched junction bases: 8. The germline CDR1 and CDR2 sequences are MNHEY and SVGAGI. This CDR3 is CASSYRGGRGLETQYF. The CDR3 DNA reads TGTGCCAGCAGTTACAGGGGCGGGAGGGGACTAGAGACCCAGTACTTC.

The chain links TRBV18 to TRBJ1-2; no firm D call. CDR1 and CDR2 from the germline V gene are KGHSH and LQKENI. This CDR3 is built from 12 residues. Trimming took 6 bases from V and 4 from J, leaving 9 bases between them. CDR3 coding DNA: TGTGCCAGCTCTCGGGCGAGCTATGGCTACACCTTC. Translating gives CASSRASYGYTF.

The chain recombines TRBV27 with TRBJ2-3; D gene unclear. V was trimmed by 6 bases and J by 2 bases, leaving 12 bases between them. The germline gives CDR1 MNHEY, CDR2 SMNVEV (reference sequence). CDR3 length: 14 amino acids. The CDR3 loop reads CASRLVRATDTQYF. In nucleotides, the CDR3 is TGTGCCAGCAGGTTGGTCCGGGCCACAGATACGCAGTATTTT.

The rearrangement links TRBV7-9 to TRBJ2-5; D call uncertain. V was shortened by 3 bases and J by 5 bases, with 10 bases between the two germline ends. The V gene's germline CDR1 is SEHNR and CDR2 FQNEAQ (reference sequence). The CDR3 is 13 residues long. The CDR3 DNA is TGTGCCAGCAGCTTTATGGTGGGGGAGACCCAGTACTTC. Translating it yields CASSFMVGETQYF. Variable domain in full (rest from reference TRBV7-9 and TRBJ2-5): DTGVSQNPRHKITKRGQNVTFRCDPISEHNRLYWYRQTLGQGPEFLTYFQNEAQLEKSRLLSDRFSAERPKGSFSTLEIQRTEQGDSAMYLCASSFMVGETQYFGPGTRLLVL.

The chain recombines TRBV6-5 with TRBJ1-2; no firm D call. Germline V gene sequence: CDR1 MNHEY, CDR2 SVGAGI. Trimming left V 2 bases short and J 6 bases short, with 7 bases between. This CDR3 spans 12 amino acids. CDR3 coding DNA: TGTGCCAGCAGTTACAGAAATGATGGCTACACCTTC. Protein product: CASSYRNDGYTF.

The V and J genes are TRBV18 and TRBJ1-1, with 7 bases identical to TRBD1. Germline trimming cut 2 bases from V and 10 bases from J; bases unmatched to any gene: 7. There are 13 residues in the CDR3. The germline V gene encodes CDR1 KGHSH and CDR2 LQKENI. The CDR3 DNA follows: TGTGCCAGCTCACCAACAGGGGTTTTGATAGCTTTCTTT. This gives the protein CASSPTGVLIAFF.

V usage is TRBV18 and J usage is TRBJ1-5; D gene ambiguous. CDR1 is KGHSH, CDR2 LQKENI, per germline. The CDR3 is 17 amino acids. Trimming left V 3 bases short and J 3 bases short, with 18 bases between. The CDR3 protein is CASSPQTPSGINQPQHF. For the CDR3, the DNA is TGTGCCAGCTCACCCCAAACCCCGTCGGGGATCAATCAGCCCCAGCATTTT.

The gene calls are TRBV11-2 and TRBJ2-1; 15 bases match TRBD2. The CDR3 sequence is 16 residues long. Per the germline V gene, CDR1 is SGHAT and CDR2 is FQNNGV. V trimming: 4 bases; J trimming: 7 bases; junction bases outside the gene matches: 5. The CDR3 region is CASSSGTSGRRNEQFF. The CDR3 coding sequence is TGTGCCAGCAGCTCCGGGACTAGCGGGAGGAGAAATGAGCAGTTCTTC.

This rearrangement joins TRBV6-5 to TRBJ1-5; D unresolved. Germline CDR1 and CDR2: MNHEY and SVGAGI. Trimming took 0 bases from V and 7 from J, leaving 4 bases between them. The CDR3 contains 12 residues. CDR3 amino acids: CASSYSKQPQHF. Written as DNA, the CDR3 is TGTGCCAGCAGTTACTCGAAACAGCCCCAGCATTTT.

This clone came up once. V is TRBV2 and J is TRBJ2-7; D is unclear. The germline V gene has CDR1 SNHLY and CDR2 FYNNEI. The V and J ends lost 11 bases and 2 bases respectively, with 10 bases between them. This CDR3 has 11 residues. The CDR3 loop reads CAVKGTYEQYF. CDR3 nucleotides: TGTGCCGTCAAGGGCACCTACGAGCAGTACTTC.

The CDR3 nucleotides are TGTGCCAGCAGTTACTCTCAGACAGGTCGCTATGGCTACACCTTC. Protein: CASSYSQTGRYGYTF. V and J are TRBV6-5 and TRBJ1-2; possible D gene TRBD1, 6 bases. The germline gives CDR1 MNHEY, CDR2 SVGAGI. The ends were cut back, 0 bases at V and 4 bases at J, with 12 bases in the middle. CDR3 size: 15 residues.

CDR3 protein: CASSRREGHREQFF. In DNA form, the CDR3 reads TGTGCCAGCAGTCGGCGGGAGGGCCATCGGGAGCAGTTCTTC. The chain carries TRBV5-8 and TRBJ2-1; 9 positions match TRBD2. This CDR3 has 14 amino acids. V lost 5 bases to trimming and J lost 10 bases; unmatched junction nucleotides: 10. From germline, CDR1 is SGHTS and CDR2 YDEGEE.

The V and J genes are TRBV7-9 and TRBJ1-1; unclear D gene. The CDR3 has 13 amino acids. The germline V gene has CDR1 SEHNR and CDR2 FQNEAQ (reference sequence). V was trimmed by 1 base and J by 1 base, leaving 4 bases between them. The CDR3 here is CASSLGTNTEAFF. The CDR3, as DNA: TGTGCCAGCAGCTTAGGGACGAACACTGAAGCTTTCTTT.

This chain joins TRBV10-2 and TRBJ2-6; 7 bases match TRBD1. The CDR3 totals 16 residues. Germline V lookup: CDR1 WSHSY, CDR2 SAAADI. V trimming: 6 bases; J trimming: 2 bases; junction bases outside the gene matches: 7. CDR3 in amino acids: CASRPDREAGANVLTF. CDR3 DNA sequence: TGCGCCAGCAGGCCCGACAGGGAAGCTGGGGCCAACGTCCTGACTTTC.

Of note for this clone: Different DNA sequences within this sample yield the same CDR3. The chain carries TRBV7-6 and TRBJ2-1; 7 nucleotides match TRBD2. V shed 1 base, J shed 7 bases, and the junction held 10 bases outside the gene matches. The CDR3 spans 16 residues. Looked up from germline, CDR1 is SGHVS and CDR2 is FNYEAQ. CDR3 sequence (DNA): TGTGCCAGCAGCTTAGTATTCGGGCGGGAGACAAATGAGCAGTTCTTC. Translated: CASSLVFGRETNEQFF. Based on the CDR3 plus reference TRBV7-6 and TRBJ2-1, the full variable domain is GAGVSQSPRYKVTKRGQDVALRCDPISGHVSLYWYRQALGQGPEFLTYFNYEAQQDKSGLPNDRFSAERPEGSISTLTIQRTEQRDSAMYRCASSLVFGRETNEQFFGPGTRLTVL.

This chain joins TRBV5-1 and TRBJ1-2, with D uncertain. This CDR3 has 12 amino acids. Germline CDR1 SGHRS, CDR2 YFSETQ. V lost 4 bases, J lost 11 bases, and 15 bases lay in between. The CDR3, as DNA: TGCGCCAGCAGCGAGGACCAGCTGCGGTACACCTTC. Translating gives CASSEDQLRYTF.

The chain links TRBV7-8 to TRBJ1-2; D gene ambiguous. Germline V gene data show CDR1 as SGHVS and CDR2 as FQNEAQ. This CDR3 spans 14 amino acids. The V end was cut by 4 bases, the J end by 3 bases, with 12 bases between. The CDR3 here is CASSSPGRDYGYTF. The CDR3 region has the DNA TGTGCCAGCAGCTCCCCCGGGAGAGACTATGGCTACACCTTC.

This chain uses TRBV6-5 with TRBJ1-2; 7 nucleotides line up with TRBD1. The CDR3 sequence is 14 residues long. Trimming at V came to 8 bases and at J to 4 bases, leaving 10 bases not matched to a gene. Germline lookup yields CDR1 MNHEY and CDR2 SVGAGI. CDR3 nucleotide sequence: TGTGCCAGCCGGCAGGACGGGACAGCCTATGGCTACACCTTC. It encodes CASRQDGTAYGYTF.

This chain joins TRBV5-1 and TRBJ2-1; D remains unclear. This CDR3 is 16 amino acids long. Trimming stripped 4 bases from V and 0 bases from J, with 14 bases between. CDR1 is SGHRS and CDR2 is YFSETQ in the germline V gene. In DNA form, the CDR3 reads TGCGCCAGCAGCACACAGAGCTCGAGCTCCTACAATGAGCAGTTCTTC. This encodes CASSTQSSSSYNEQFF.

The rearrangement uses TRBV19 and TRBJ2-1; no firm D call. CDR3 size: 16 residues. The germline gives CDR1 LNHDA, CDR2 SQIVND (reference sequence). The germline V and J ends were trimmed by 3 bases and 6 bases, with 18 bases remaining between them. The CDR3, as DNA: TGTGCCAGTAGTATGGAGAAAAATGGGTATCCCAATGAGCAGTTCTTC. It codes for CASSMEKNGYPNEQFF.